The text below deals with one T cell receptor (beta chain). The antigen is undetermined. The junction departs from germline at one end; a sequencing error may be responsible. Germline-derived CDR1 and CDR2 are MDHEN and SYDVKM. This CDR3 has 12 residues. The record originates from a study of blood T cells in healthy people across ages. The overall study: Capturing about one barcoded beta molecule per two T cells was achieved by template switching.

Study results and caveats: Percentage of naive T cells showed a strong correlation with TCR beta diversity. The CMV status of each donor remained undetermined, and this could have confounded shifts in expanded clonotypes. A greater number of naive CD4+ cells and higher diversity distinguished long-lived donors from aged donors.

A J-beta primer mix and a sample-barcoded 5' primer were used in a second PCR of about 7 to 12 cycles. TCRdb re-derived calls from the 5' RACE reads in MiXCR, one entry per CDR3 protein. The sample lists around 800,000 distinct CDR3 sequences; 46% were seen once. This TCR was sampled from an elderly man in good health. The chain employs TRBV28 and TRBJ1-2; TRBD1 matches 9 bases. What was sequenced was blood. The CDR3 is CASRTGVRGYTF. Here the CDR3 DNA reads TGCGCCAGCAGGACAGGGGTTCGGGGCTACACCTTC.